The entry below describes one T cell receptor (beta chain). Its antigen is undetermined. Some clones are missing from TCRdb's copy, which holds only in-frame ones; the method was immunoSEQ multiplex PCR. This sample has about 130,000 clones; around nine tenths occur once, and the top ten carry about 10%. These data come from a study of PD-1 blockade in mismatch repair-deficient tumors. Across the whole study: Patients had around twelve mismatch repair-deficient cancer types, all previously treated and progressing. General study findings and limits: Tumor-resident clones, often absent from pretreatment blood, expanded after pembrolizumab and then contracted.

Germline trimming cut 4 bases from V and 7 bases from J; bases unmatched to any gene: 4. CDR1 is SEHNR and CDR2 is FQNEAQ in the germline V gene (reference sequence). The CDR3 extends over 12 amino acids. PCR or immunohistochemistry showed mismatch repair deficiency in every enrolled patient. A few pembrolizumab responders had their TCRs sequenced. The chain combines TRBV7-9 with TRBJ2-7, with 7 bases matching TRBD2. This sequence originates from an adult with mismatch repair-deficient cancer. Sequenced here: peripheral blood, sampled almost 74 weeks after starting pembrolizumab. CDR3 residues: CASSSGGGEQYF. DNA for the CDR3: TGTGCCAGCAGCTCGGGGGGTGGTGAGCAGTACTTC.